A selection of T cell receptor beta chains follows, all from one sample in a study of T cell responses to AZD1222 COVID-19 vaccine. The data were produced by immunoSEQ multiplex PCR, yet TCRdb's version contains in-frame clones alone and is incomplete. This table has 100,000 to 150,000 clones, 85% to 95% appearing once. Source: peripheral blood, taken on day 0 of AZD1222 vaccination. The receptors were gathered from an adult in good health. The CDR3 runs from the conserved cysteine through the conserved F or W. The D gene is left open where the match is weak. Some rows mark clone size as missing; the rest say once, few, many or name a class of expanded clone.

j_call d_call cdr3_length v_call clone_size cdr3_nt cdr3_aa
TRBJ1-2 TRBD1 15 TRBV5-1 once TGCGCCAGCAGCTTGGGGGACAGGGATAGTTATGGCTACACCTTC CASSLGDRDSYGYTF
TRBJ1-6 . 15 TRBV25-1 . TGTGCCAGCAGTGACCAAGTGGGGAATAATTCACCCCTCCACTTT CASSDQVGNNSPLHF
TRBJ1-2 . 15 TRBV28 . TGTGCCAGCAGTTTGTCGTTAGGACGGTATCGTGGCTACACCTTC CASSLSLGRYRGYTF
TRBJ2-1 TRBD2 17 TRBV14 . TGTGCCAGCAGCCTTCTGGGGAGCGGGAGTTCCTACAATGAGCAGTTCTTC CASSLLGSGSSYNEQFF
TRBJ2-5 . 14 TRBV18 . TGTGCCAGCTCACCACGGAACAGCGAAGAGACCCAGTACTTC CASSPRNSEETQYF
TRBJ2-7 . 15 TRBV11-2 . TGTGCCAGCAGCTTAGCGGGCGCCTCCTACTACGAGCAGTACTTC CASSLAGASYYEQYF
TRBJ2-7 TRBD1 14 TRBV5-1 . TGCGCCAGCAGCTCCGGGACAGGGGGCTACGAGCAGTACTTC CASSSGTGGYEQYF
TRBJ1-6 . 14 TRBV6-5 . TGTGCCAGCAAAGAAGGACCGCCTAATTCACCCCTCCACTTT CASKEGPPNSPLHF
TRBJ2-3 . 13 TRBV10-3 once TGTGCCATCAGTGAAAGTAGCGCCGATACGCAGTATTTT CAISESSADTQYF
TRBJ2-1 . 15 TRBV9 . TGTGCCAGCAGCCCTACAGGGAGCTCCTACAATGAGCAGTTCTTC CASSPTGSSYNEQFF
TRBJ1-1 TRBD1 14 TRBV18 . TGTGCCAGCTCACCGCAGGGGGCAAACACTGAAGCTTTCTTT CASSPQGANTEAFF
TRBJ1-2 . 14 TRBV9 . TGTGCCAGCAGCGTAACACCGGAGGTCTATGGCTACACCTTC CASSVTPEVYGYTF
TRBJ1-5 . 15 TRBV4-1 . TGCGCCAGCAGCCTACAGGGTGGGGATAATCAGCCCCAGCATTTT CASSLQGGDNQPQHF
TRBJ1-2 . 14 TRBV18 . TGTGCCAGCTCACCGGATAAAGGGCTGGGCGGCTACACCTTC CASSPDKGLGGYTF
TRBJ2-1 . 13 TRBV12-3/TRBV12-4 . TGTGCCAGCAGTTTAGGGCTAGCGCTTGAGCAGTTCTTC CASSLGLALEQFF
TRBJ1-2 . 12 TRBV30 once TGTGCCTGGCAGGGGAGTCACTATGGCTACACCTTC CAWQGSHYGYTF
TRBJ2-7 TRBD2 15 TRBV19 . TGTGCCAGTAGTGCGGGACTAGCGGGAGGCTACGAGCAGTACTTC CASSAGLAGGYEQYF
TRBJ1-1 TRBD1 16 TRBV18 . TGTGCCAGCTCTCCGGGACAGGGGGCGATGAACACTGAAGCTTTCTTT CASSPGQGAMNTEAFF
TRBJ1-2 . 14 TRBV20-1 . TGCAGTGCTAGTATTACCGGGGGAAGGGATGGCTACACCTTC CSASITGGRDGYTF
TRBJ2-5 . 13 TRBV19 . TGTGCCAGTAGTATGTCCGTCCAAGAGACCCAGTACTTC CASSMSVQETQYF
TRBJ2-3 . 15 TRBV9 . TGTGCCAGCAGCGTAGGGCGGTCCAGCACAGATACGCAGTATTTT CASSVGRSSTDTQYF
TRBJ1-2 . 13 TRBV6-5 . TGTGCCAGCAGTTACCGGACACGGGATGGCTACACCTTC CASSYRTRDGYTF
TRBJ1-3 TRBD1 15 TRBV15 . TGTGCCACCAGCAGAGTGACAGGGGTCGGAAACACCATATATTTT CATSRVTGVGNTIYF
TRBJ1-6 TRBD1 16 TRBV10-3 . TGTGCCATCAGTGAGTCTGGAGGACAGGGAGGGTCACCCCTCCACTTT CAISESGGQGGSPLHF
TRBJ1-6 TRBD1 15 TRBV27 . TGTGCCAGCAGCGATCCGGGACAGGGGGATTCACCCCTCCACTTT CASSDPGQGDSPLHF
TRBJ1-1 . 15 TRBV6-6 . TGTGCCAGCAGTTACTCGGGGTACCTGAACACTGAAGCTTTCTTT CASSYSGYLNTEAFF
TRBJ1-4 . 15 TRBV19 few TGTGCCAGTAGCTACTCCGAGGGAAGCGGTGAAAAACTGTTTTTT CASSYSEGSGEKLFF
TRBJ2-1 . 13 TRBV2 . TGTGCCAGCACGGCTTACTGGGCTGTTGAGCAGTTCTTC CASTAYWAVEQFF
TRBJ1-1 TRBD1 13 TRBV2 once TGTGCCAGCAGTGAACAATGGACAGGTGAAGCTTTCTTT CASSEQWTGEAFF
TRBJ1-5 . 14 TRBV25-1 . TGTGCCAGCAGTGGCACAGGACTTAATCAGCCCCAGCATTTT CASSGTGLNQPQHF
TRBJ2-3 . 14 TRBV6-5 . TGTGCCAGCAGTACCCTAGGAGGCACAGATACGCAGTATTTT CASSTLGGTDTQYF
TRBJ1-5 . 15 TRBV5-1 . TGCGCCAGCAGCTTGGATTGGGGGCTCGGTCAGCCCCAGCATTTT CASSLDWGLGQPQHF
TRBJ1-6 TRBD1 16 TRBV27 . TGTGCCAGCAGTCCCAACCTCGACAGGGTAAATTCACCCCTCCACTTT CASSPNLDRVNSPLHF
TRBJ1-1 . 14 TRBV2 . TGTGCCAGCACCCCTTGGACAGCCAACACTGAAGCTTTCTTT CASTPWTANTEAFF
TRBJ2-1 . 15 TRBV15 . TGTGCCACCAGCAGATCCCGGGACACGTACAATGAGCAGTTCTTC CATSRSRDTYNEQFF
TRBJ2-3 . 13 TRBV29-1 . TGCAGCTACAAGATAGAGAACACAGATACGCAGTATTTT CSYKIENTDTQYF
TRBJ1-1 TRBD1 15 TRBV15 . TGTGCCACCAGCAGAGCGGGACAGGTCTACACTGAAGCTTTCTTT CATSRAGQVYTEAFF
TRBJ1-1 . 15 TRBV6-5 once TGTGCCAGCAGTTACTCCCGAGGTAGGGGAACTGAAGCTTTCTTT CASSYSRGRGTEAFF